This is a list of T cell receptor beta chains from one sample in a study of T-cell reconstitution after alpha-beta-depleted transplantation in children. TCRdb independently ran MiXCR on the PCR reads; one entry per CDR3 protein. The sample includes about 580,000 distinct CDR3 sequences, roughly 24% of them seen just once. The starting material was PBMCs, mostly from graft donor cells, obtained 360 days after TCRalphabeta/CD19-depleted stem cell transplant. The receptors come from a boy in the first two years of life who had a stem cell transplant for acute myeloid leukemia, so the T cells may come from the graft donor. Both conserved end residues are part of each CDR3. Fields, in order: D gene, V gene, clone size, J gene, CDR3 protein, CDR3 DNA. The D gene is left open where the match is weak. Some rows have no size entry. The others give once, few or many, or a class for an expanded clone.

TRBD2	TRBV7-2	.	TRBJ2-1	CARGLAGINEQFF	TGTGCCAGGGGGCTAGCGGGCATCAATGAGCAGTTCTTC
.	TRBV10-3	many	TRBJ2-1	CAISSIPPYRAGSYNEQFF	TGTGCCATCAGTTCCATCCCACCCTATCGGGCGGGTTCCTACAATGAGCAGTTCTTC
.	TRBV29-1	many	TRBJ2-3	CSVGSGGQYF	TGCAGCGTGGGTTCCGGGGGGCAGTATTTT
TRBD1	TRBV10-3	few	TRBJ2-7	CAISDGQGAEEQYF	TGTGCCATCAGTGACGGGCAGGGGGCAGAGGAGCAGTACTTC
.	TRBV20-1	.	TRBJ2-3	CSASSLEPGTQYF	TGCAGTGCTAGTTCCCTAGAACCTGGTACGCAGTATTTT
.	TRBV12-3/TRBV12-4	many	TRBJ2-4	CASSSAVLLAKNIQYF	TGTGCCAGCAGTTCAGCCGTACTCCTAGCCAAAAACATTCAGTACTTC
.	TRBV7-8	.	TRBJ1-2	CASSLVPTSQLVGYTF	TGTGCCAGCAGCTTAGTACCGACATCCCAGCTCGTGGGCTACACCTTC
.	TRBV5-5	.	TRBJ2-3	CASSSRLDTQYF	TGTGCCAGCAGCTCGCGGTTAGATACGCAGTATTTT
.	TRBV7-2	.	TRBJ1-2	CASSLGASSYTF	TGTGCCAGCAGCTTAGGAGCAAGTAGCTACACCTTC
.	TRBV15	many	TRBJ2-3	CATSRDEQPSPSTDTQYF	TGTGCCACCAGCAGAGATGAACAGCCTTCGCCTAGCACAGATACGCAGTATTTT
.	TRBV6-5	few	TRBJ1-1	CASSPGTLEAFF	TGTGCCAGCAGTCCCGGGACATTGGAAGCTTTCTTT
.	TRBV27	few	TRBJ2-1	CASSFTSPSSYNEQFF	TGTGCCAGCAGTTTTACTAGCCCCAGCTCCTACAATGAGCAGTTCTTC
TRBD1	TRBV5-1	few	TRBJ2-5	CASSFGQVETQYF	TGCGCCAGCAGCTTCGGACAGGTAGAGACCCAGTACTTC
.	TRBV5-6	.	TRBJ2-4	CASSFSLILAKNIQYF	TGTGCCAGCAGCTTCTCACTAATTTTAGCCAAAAACATTCAGTACTTC
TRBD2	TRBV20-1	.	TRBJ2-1	CSASPTSGCFYNEQFF	TGCAGTGCTAGTCCCACTAGCGGGTGTTTCTACAATGAGCAGTTCTTC
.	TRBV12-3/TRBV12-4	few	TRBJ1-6	CASSLRGARNSPLHF	TGTGCCAGCAGTTTACGAGGGGCTAGAAATTCACCCCTCCACTTT
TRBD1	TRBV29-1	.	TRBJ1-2	CSVGASLGQGIFNHYGYTF	TGCAGCGTTGGGGCTTCTCTCGGACAGGGGATTTTTAATCACTATGGCTACACCTTC
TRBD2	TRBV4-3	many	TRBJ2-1	CASSPGLAGGRYNEQFF	TGCGCCAGCAGCCCCGGACTAGCGGGGGGGCGTTACAATGAGCAGTTCTTC
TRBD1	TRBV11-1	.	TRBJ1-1	CSSSRRGQVTEAFF	TGTTCCAGCAGCCGCAGGGGGCAGGTCACTGAAGCTTTCTTT
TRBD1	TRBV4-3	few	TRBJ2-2	CASSQVLGGTGSMTGELFF	TGCGCCAGCAGCCAAGTCCTTGGGGGGACAGGGAGCATGACCGGGGAGCTGTTTTTT
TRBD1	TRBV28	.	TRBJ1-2	CASSWTGSSGYTF	TGTGCCAGCAGTTGGACAGGGAGTTCTGGCTACACCTTC
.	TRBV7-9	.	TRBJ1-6	CASSRADISGDSPLHF	TGTGCCAGCAGCCGGGCGGACATCTCGGGGGACTCACCCCTCCACTTT
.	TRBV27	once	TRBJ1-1	CASSLLPGTTEAFF	TGTGCCAGCAGTCTCCTCCCCGGGACGACTGAAGCTTTCTTT
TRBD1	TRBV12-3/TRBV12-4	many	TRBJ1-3	CATRTGGESHF	TGTGCCACCCGGACAGGGGGCGAATCCCATTTT
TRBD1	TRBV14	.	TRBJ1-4	CASSQEIGLQGAKNEKLFF	TGTGCCAGCAGCCAAGAGATCGGATTACAGGGGGCAAAAAATGAAAAACTGTTTTTT
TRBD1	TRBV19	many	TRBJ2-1	CASSQGQGGNEQFF	TGTGCCAGTAGCCAGGGACAGGGTGGCAATGAGCAGTTCTTC
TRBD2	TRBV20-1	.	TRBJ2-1	CSAPGAGRGVNEQFF	TGCAGTGCCCCCGGCGCAGGGCGGGGGGTCAATGAGCAGTTCTTC
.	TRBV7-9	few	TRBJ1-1	CASSLDRRTEAFF	TGTGCCAGCAGCTTGGACAGACGCACTGAAGCTTTCTTT
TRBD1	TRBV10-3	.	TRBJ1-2	CAISPGQDAYGYTF	TGTGCCATCAGCCCGGGACAGGACGCCTATGGCTACACCTTC
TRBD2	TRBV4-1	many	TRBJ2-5	CASSLSGVSTETQYF	TGCGCCAGCAGCCTTAGCGGGGTCAGCACGGAGACCCAGTACTTC
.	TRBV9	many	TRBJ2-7	CASSPRPGLYYEQYF	TGTGCCAGCAGCCCCCGTCCCGGCTTGTACTACGAGCAGTACTTC